The clone carrying this T cell receptor (beta chain) showed up just a few times. No antigen is known for it. The data are from a study of read filtering for tumor transcriptome and immune sequencing. Molecular barcoded adaptors covering alpha/delta and beta/gamma chains were used on 400 ng RNA. TCRdb re-called the reads through MiXCR, storing one row per CDR3 protein. The sample holds roughly 68,000 distinct CDR3 sequences, about 14% seen once. Study findings and constraints: This fraction held mixed bone marrow immune cells after CD138-negative sorting. Compared with RNA-seq, IR-seq gave much higher clonotype depth and reliability.

This TCR came from a donor at least 40 years old with multiple myeloma. The sample taken for sequencing was a population of CD138-negative cells sorted from bone marrow.

The DNA of the CDR3 is TGTGCCAGCAGTTTATTGTTGGAGACCCAGTACTTC. This encodes CASSLLLETQYF. The V gene is TRBV28, the J gene TRBJ2-5; D remains unclear. Germline CDR1 and CDR2: MDHEN and SYDVKM. The V and J ends lost 1 base and 5 bases respectively, with 5 bases between them. This CDR3 comprises 12 residues.